The 23 T cell receptor beta chains presented below share a single source sample, sequenced in a study of a mutant IDH1 vaccine in newly diagnosed glioma. Clones were sequenced by immunoSEQ multiplex PCR, and TCRdb holds only the in-frame ones, with some missing. The sample has roughly 51,000 clones, 86% seen once; the top ten hold about 2.2%. Sample time point: baseline, week 1 (first vaccination visit). Sample treatment: pre-vaccination baseline after standard-of-care therapy. Sequenced material: PBMCs, taken from a glioma patient treated with radiotherapy, temozolomide or both. These receptors came from a man between 40 and 49 years old with glioma.

The chain is built from TRBV19 and TRBJ2-4; D ambiguous. V gave up 3 bases and J gave up 0 bases, with 15 bases separating them. Germline V gene sequence: CDR1 LNHDA, CDR2 SQIVND (reference sequence). This CDR3 comprises 17 residues. DNA for the CDR3: TGTGCCAGTAGTATCGATTATGCCAGCGTAGCCAAAAACATTCAGTACTTC. This codes for CASSIDYASVAKNIQYF.

In regard to this clone: Other DNA sequences in the same sample also yield this CDR3. This chain links TRBV25-1 with TRBJ2-5; 15 bases align to TRBD2. This CDR3 is 18 amino acids long. The J segment lost 4 bases and the V segment lost 9 bases, leaving 15 bases of the junction unmatched. Germline V gene data show CDR1 as MGHDK and CDR2 as SYGVNS. The CDR3 loop reads CASSPGGLAGGTIETQYF. CDR3 nucleotides: TGTGCCAGTAGTCCCGGAGGACTAGCGGGAGGGACCATAGAGACCCAGTACTTC.

V gene TRBV5-1 combines with J gene TRBJ2-3; TRBD1 aligns across 7 bases. V gave up 0 bases and J gave up 7 bases; unmatched junction bases: 5. This CDR3 has 14 amino acids. Germline V gene sequence: CDR1 SGHRS, CDR2 YFSETQ. The CDR3 sequence: CASSLEDRLNTQYF. For the CDR3, the DNA is TGCGCCAGCAGCTTGGAGGACAGGCTGAATACGCAGTATTTT.

The chain employs TRBV9 and TRBJ1-2, with a weak D call TRBD1 (5 bases). CDR3 length: 13 residues. Germline lookup yields CDR1 SGDLS and CDR2 YYNGEE. V lost 3 bases and J 5 bases, leaving 11 bases between the germline ends. CDR3 DNA sequence: TGTGCCAGCAGCGCAGGGCTGGAATATGGCTACACCTTC. This gives the protein CASSAGLEYGYTF.

The chain links TRBV28 to TRBJ2-1; 7 nucleotides line up with TRBD2. The V gene end was trimmed by 2 bases and the J gene end by 0 bases; junction bases not matched to a gene: 13. CDR1 and CDR2 from the germline V gene are MDHEN and SYDVKM. This CDR3 is built from 19 residues. The CDR3 bases are TGTGCCAGCAGTTTAGGGGAGGGCCCCTTATCTCACTCCTACAATGAGCAGTTCTTC. It codes for CASSLGEGPLSHSYNEQFF.

The chain carries TRBV9 and TRBJ1-1, with a tentative D call TRBD1 (5 bases). CDR3 size: 13 residues. CDR1 and CDR2 from the germline V gene are SGDLS and YYNGEE. V was trimmed by 3 bases and J by 9 bases, leaving 15 bases between them. CDR3 region: CASSGQDGTQAFF. DNA for the CDR3: TGTGCCAGCAGCGGTCAAGACGGGACTCAAGCTTTCTTT.

J is TRBJ1-3 and V is TRBV4-3; D is unclear. This CDR3 is 16 amino acids long. The V end was cut by 1 base, the J end by 5 bases, with 15 bases between. CDR1 and CDR2 from the germline V gene are LGHNA and YSLEER. As DNA, the CDR3 is TGCGCCAGCAGCCAAGGGCAGGCCCTGGCTCGAAACACCATATATTTT. Amino acid sequence: CASSQGQALARNTIYF.

The chain links TRBV6-6 to TRBJ2-3; 10 bases fit TRBD2. Germline loops: CDR1 MNHNY, CDR2 SVGAGI (reference sequence). CDR3 length: 15 amino acids. V shed 4 bases and J 3 bases; nucleotides not matched to a gene: 4. CDR3 sequence (DNA): TGTGCCAGCAGTTCCCCGACTAGCGGGACAGATACGCAGTATTTT. This gives the protein CASSSPTSGTDTQYF.

The V gene is TRBV6-5, the J gene TRBJ2-7; D is undetermined. This CDR3 is built from 14 residues. Germline CDR1 is MNHEY and CDR2 is SVGAGI. The germline V and J ends were trimmed by 2 bases and 2 bases, with 10 bases remaining between them. The DNA for the CDR3 is TGTGCCAGCAGTTACGGGCCAGAGGCCTACGAGCAGTACTTC. Amino acids: CASSYGPEAYEQYF.

This chain connects TRBV18 to TRBJ2-3; D is undetermined. Germline CDR1 reads KGHSH; CDR2 reads LQKENI. The CDR3 runs to 11 residues. Trimming pared 11 bases from V and 2 bases from J, leaving 8 bases between. The CDR3 region is CAGRSTDTQYF. The CDR3 region has the DNA TGTGCCGGCCGTTCCACAGATACGCAGTATTTT.

The chain links TRBV5-6 to TRBJ2-5; D unclear. In germline, CDR1 is SGHDT, CDR2 YYEEEE. There are 11 residues in the CDR3. V gave up 5 bases and J gave up 5 bases, with 7 bases separating them. The CDR3 loop reads CASSWQETQYF. Written as DNA, the CDR3 is TGTGCCAGCAGTTGGCAGGAGACCCAGTACTTC.

The CDR3, as DNA: TGTGCCAGCAGTGCGCAGGGTCTTTCTAGAGAGACCCAGTACTTC. Translating it yields CASSAQGLSRETQYF. The rearrangement joins TRBV2 to TRBJ2-5, with D tentatively TRBD1 (5 bases). Trimming took off 4 bases at V and 4 bases at J, with 16 bases between the two ends. The V gene's germline CDR1 is SNHLY and CDR2 FYNNEI. The CDR3 sequence is 15 residues long.

The chain couples TRBV6-1 to TRBJ1-5; D gene uncertain. V lost 1 base to trimming and J lost 2 bases, with 9 bases between them. Germline-derived CDR1 and CDR2 are MNHNS and SASEGT. This CDR3 comprises 15 residues. The CDR3 coding sequence is TGTGCCAGCAGTGAAGGTGCGGCAGGCAATCAGCCCCAGCATTTT. Its translation: CASSEGAAGNQPQHF.

V is TRBV28 and J is TRBJ2-6; 10 positions agree with TRBD2. The germline CDR1 and CDR2 sequences are MDHEN and SYDVKM. This CDR3 contains 19 residues. Losses at the gene ends were 3 bases for V and 2 bases for J; bases not matched to a gene: 10. As DNA, the CDR3 is TGTGCCAGCAGTTTGAACTACGGAGCGGGAGGGCCTGGGGCCAACGTCCTGACTTTC. It yields the protein CASSLNYGAGGPGANVLTF.

This clone was recorded only once. This chain links TRBV9 with TRBJ2-1; unclear D gene. CDR3 size: 14 residues. Germline CDR1 is SGDLS and CDR2 is YYNGEE. Trimming removed 6 bases from V and 2 bases from J, with 12 bases in between. CDR3 nucleotide sequence: TGTGCCAGCACCCAAGGCCCCCCCTACAATGAGCAGTTCTTC. Its translation is CASTQGPPYNEQFF.

This clone has just one count. The chain couples TRBV19 to TRBJ1-1; TRBD1 is a possible D gene (5 bases). The CDR3 sequence is 13 residues long. Trimming shortened V by 6 bases and J by 1 base, and 9 bases separated the two germline ends. The germline V gene has CDR1 LNHDA and CDR2 SQIVND (reference sequence). The CDR3: CASRGDPNTEAFF. CDR3 bases: TGTGCCAGTAGGGGGGACCCGAACACTGAAGCTTTCTTT.

The rearrangement links TRBV15 to TRBJ1-4; perhaps TRBD1 as D (5 bases). The CDR3 runs to 16 residues. The germline V gene encodes CDR1 LNHNV and CDR2 YYDKDF (reference sequence). V dropped 4 bases and J dropped 3 bases, with 15 bases sitting between them. The CDR3 protein is CATSKRGPRANEKLFF. As DNA, the CDR3 is TGTGCCACCAGCAAAAGGGGACCGAGGGCTAATGAAAAACTGTTTTTT.

This clone has just a few counts. The J gene is TRBJ2-1, the V gene TRBV7-2; maybe TRBD2 (7 bases). Per germline, CDR1 SGHTA and CDR2 FQGNSA. This CDR3 has 15 amino acids. Trimming took 1 base from V and 8 from J, leaving 15 bases between them. The CDR3 DNA sequence: TGTGCCAGCAGCTTAGTGGGGGGGCGCGGCGATGAGCAGTTCTTC. Translated: CASSLVGGRGDEQFF.

The V and J genes are TRBV7-2 and TRBJ2-7, with D unresolved. This CDR3 region has 13 residues. The germline gives CDR1 SGHTA, CDR2 FQGNSA. V shed 0 bases and J shed 6 bases, with 9 bases lying between them. The CDR3 DNA reads TGTGCCAGCAGCTTAGCGCTAAAGGGCGAGCAGTACTTC. It codes for CASSLALKGEQYF.

This clone occurred a few times. The chain carries TRBV2 and TRBJ1-1; D is ambiguous. The germline CDR1 and CDR2 sequences are SNHLY and FYNNEI. The CDR3 spans 11 residues. The V end was cut by 7 bases, the J end by 3 bases, with 6 bases between. In DNA form, the CDR3 reads TGTGCCAGCAACCCGGACACTGAAGCTTTCTTT. Translation: CASNPDTEAFF.

The V call is TRBV10-3, the J call TRBJ1-1, with D uncertain. The V gene's germline CDR1 is ENHRY and CDR2 SYGVKD. The CDR3 has 14 residues. V lost 0 bases and J lost 3, with 8 bases in between. CDR3 nucleotide sequence: TGTGCCATCAGTGAGTCGATCGGGGACACTGAAGCTTTCTTT. This codes for CAISESIGDTEAFF.

V gene TRBV28 combines with J gene TRBJ1-1; 7 bases fit TRBD1. V trimming: 2 bases; J trimming: 6 bases; junction bases outside the gene matches: 9. This CDR3 spans 15 amino acids. Germline CDR1 reads MDHEN; CDR2 reads SYDVKM. CDR3 in DNA: TGTGCCAGCAGTTTAAGTGTAAGGAGGGGGCCTGAAGCTTTCTTT. It yields the protein CASSLSVRRGPEAFF.

The rearrangement uses TRBV10-1 and TRBJ2-1; D is uncertain. V lost 10 bases and J 8 bases, leaving 18 bases between the germline ends. This CDR3 has 13 residues. Germline V gene lookup returns CDR1 WNHNN and CDR2 SYGVQD (reference sequence). The CDR3 sequence is CATSRTLRDEQFF. The CDR3 region has the DNA TGCGCCACCTCACGAACCCTAAGGGATGAGCAGTTCTTC.